Listed below are T cell receptor beta chains from one sample, sequenced in a study of T cell responses to AZD1222 COVID-19 vaccine. Profiled with immunoSEQ multiplex PCR; TCRdb holds only in-frame clones, not every one. Among under 150,000 clones listed, approximately 80% were seen once. Sequenced material: peripheral blood, taken 28 days after the second AZD1222 dose. The receptors here all came from an adult who received the AZD1222 COVID-19 vaccine. CDR3s include the opening cysteine and the closing phenylalanine or tryptophan. D genes are given only for firm matches. Only some rows state a clone size, as once, few, many or a class for expanded clones.

J: TRBJ1-5; size: -; D: -; V: TRBV4-3; CDR3: CASSQDRSSNQPQHF; DNA: TGCGCCAGCAGCCAAGATAGGTCTAGCAATCAGCCCCAGCATTTT
J: TRBJ1-5; size: -; D: TRBD1; V: TRBV5-6; CDR3: CASSGGQGPYQPQHF; DNA: TGTGCCAGCAGCGGGGGACAGGGCCCTTATCAGCCCCAGCATTTT
J: TRBJ1-2; size: -; D: -; V: TRBV2; CDR3: CASTPQGNYGYTF; DNA: TGTGCCAGCACCCCTCAGGGGAACTATGGCTACACCTTC
J: TRBJ2-5; size: once; D: TRBD2; V: TRBV5-1; CDR3: CASSPLAGGQETQYF; DNA: TGCGCCAGCAGCCCCCTAGCGGGGGGCCAAGAGACCCAGTACTTC
J: TRBJ2-2; size: -; D: TRBD1; V: TRBV9; CDR3: CASSRQGATGELFF; DNA: TGTGCCAGCAGTAGACAGGGGGCCACCGGGGAGCTGTTTTTT
J: TRBJ2-2; size: -; D: TRBD1; V: TRBV5-1; CDR3: CASSFVGTGVSSWDTGELFF; DNA: TGCGCCAGCAGCTTCGTTGGAACAGGGGTAAGTTCATGGGACACCGGGGAGCTGTTTTTT
J: TRBJ1-5; size: -; D: -; V: TRBV7-6; CDR3: CASSPYSGLNQPQHF; DNA: TGTGCCAGCAGCCCATACTCGGGGTTGAATCAGCCCCAGCATTTT
J: TRBJ2-7; size: -; D: -; V: TRBV28; CDR3: CASSFRQAANEQYF; DNA: TGTGCCAGCAGTTTCCGTCAGGCCGCGAACGAGCAGTACTTC
J: TRBJ2-2; size: -; D: TRBD1; V: TRBV7-8; CDR3: CASSRDRSRGELFF; DNA: TGTGCCAGCAGCCGGGACAGGTCCCGCGGGGAGCTGTTTTTT
J: TRBJ2-7; size: -; D: -; V: TRBV10-1; CDR3: CALGFYEQYF; DNA: TGCGCCTTGGGCTTCTACGAGCAGTACTTC
J: TRBJ1-2; size: -; D: -; V: TRBV3-1/TRBV3-2; CDR3: CASSSRAAYGYTF; DNA: TGTGCCAGCAGCAGCAGGGCGGCCTATGGCTACACCTTC
J: TRBJ1-3; size: -; D: -; V: TRBV7-8; CDR3: CASSLVDSSGNTIYF; DNA: TGTGCCAGCAGCTTAGTCGACAGTTCTGGAAACACCATATATTTT
J: TRBJ2-3; size: few; D: TRBD2; V: TRBV9; CDR3: CASSKGTSGGPSTDTQYF; DNA: TGTGCCAGCAGCAAAGGGACTAGCGGGGGCCCTAGCACAGATACGCAGTATTTT
J: TRBJ1-1; size: once; D: -; V: TRBV30; CDR3: CAWSGGHNTEAFF; DNA: TGTGCCTGGAGTGGGGGCCACAACACTGAAGCTTTCTTT
J: TRBJ2-7; size: -; D: -; V: TRBV3-1/TRBV3-2; CDR3: CASSQDRNREQYF; DNA: TGTGCCAGCAGCCAAGATCGAAACCGAGAGCAGTACTTC
J: TRBJ2-7; size: -; D: TRBD2; V: TRBV6-2/TRBV6-3; CDR3: CASSAGLADGRRYEQYF; DNA: TGTGCCAGCAGTGCTGGACTAGCGGATGGTCGCCGATACGAGCAGTACTTC
J: TRBJ1-2; size: -; D: -; V: TRBV24-1; CDR3: CATSDPDGNGYTF; DNA: TGTGCCACCAGTGACCCCGACGGGAACGGCTACACCTTC
J: TRBJ2-1; size: -; D: TRBD2; V: TRBV6-5; CDR3: CASSKSGDTYNEQFF; DNA: TGTGCCAGCAGTAAAAGCGGGGATACCTACAATGAGCAGTTCTTC
J: TRBJ1-6; size: -; D: TRBD1; V: TRBV28; CDR3: CASTRQGVVAYNSPLHF; DNA: TGTGCCAGCACCCGACAGGGGGTAGTAGCGTATAATTCACCCCTCCACTTT
J: TRBJ1-5; size: -; D: TRBD1; V: TRBV27; CDR3: CASSLGTGRQPQHF; DNA: TGTGCCAGCAGTCTCGGGACAGGGCGTCAGCCCCAGCATTTT
J: TRBJ2-3; size: -; D: TRBD2; V: TRBV2; CDR3: CASSSAGLKDTQYF; DNA: TGTGCCAGCAGCTCAGCGGGGCTAAAAGATACGCAGTATTTT
J: TRBJ2-1; size: -; D: TRBD1; V: TRBV5-6; CDR3: CASSAIRQGAYNEQFF; DNA: TGTGCCAGCAGCGCGATTAGGCAGGGGGCCTACAATGAGCAGTTCTTC
J: TRBJ2-7; size: -; D: -; V: TRBV12-3/TRBV12-4; CDR3: CASSLRAPYEQYF; DNA: TGTGCCAGCAGTTTACGGGCCCCCTACGAGCAGTACTTC
J: TRBJ2-3; size: few; D: TRBD1; V: TRBV18; CDR3: CASSPEPRTGPYF; DNA: TGTGCCAGCTCACCAGAACCCAGGACAGGGCCGTATTTT
J: TRBJ1-5; size: few; D: -; V: TRBV5-5; CDR3: CASSSTLTGQPQHF; DNA: TGTGCCAGCAGCTCGACCTTAACCGGTCAGCCCCAGCATTTT
J: TRBJ1-1; size: -; D: TRBD1; V: TRBV27; CDR3: CASSLRGPNTEAFF; DNA: TGTGCCAGCAGTTTAAGGGGGCCGAACACTGAAGCTTTCTTT
J: TRBJ1-2; size: few; D: -; V: TRBV5-1; CDR3: CASSLENPSYGYTF; DNA: TGCGCCAGCAGCTTGGAGAATCCCTCCTATGGCTACACCTTC
J: TRBJ1-1; size: -; D: -; V: TRBV10-1; CDR3: CASSDWDTEAFF; DNA: TGCGCCAGCAGTGACTGGGACACTGAAGCTTTCTTT
J: TRBJ2-7; size: -; D: -; V: TRBV6-5; CDR3: CASSYSPNSYEQYF; DNA: TGTGCCAGCAGTTACTCGCCGAACTCCTACGAGCAGTACTTC
J: TRBJ1-2; size: -; D: -; V: TRBV10-1; CDR3: CASSDQGPYGYTF; DNA: TGCGCCAGCAGTGACCAGGGCCCTTATGGCTACACCTTC
J: TRBJ1-4; size: -; D: TRBD1; V: TRBV7-9; CDR3: CASSRGQTTNEKLFF; DNA: TGTGCCAGCAGCCGGGGACAGACAACTAATGAAAAACTGTTTTTT
J: TRBJ1-4; size: -; D: -; V: TRBV7-6; CDR3: CASSLGGRTTNEKLFF; DNA: TGTGCCAGCAGCTTGGGGGGACGGACAACTAATGAAAAACTGTTTTTT
J: TRBJ1-3; size: -; D: -; V: TRBV30; CDR3: CAWSIVGGNTIYF; DNA: TGTGCCTGGAGTATCGTCGGTGGAAACACCATATATTTT
J: TRBJ2-1; size: once; D: -; V: TRBV11-3; CDR3: CASSLQQDNEQFF; DNA: TGTGCCAGCAGCTTACAACAGGACAATGAGCAGTTCTTC
J: TRBJ2-1; size: -; D: -; V: TRBV20-1; CDR3: CSVGGTEQFF; DNA: TGCAGTGTAGGAGGGACAGAGCAGTTCTTC
J: TRBJ2-5; size: -; D: -; V: TRBV12-3/TRBV12-4; CDR3: CASSFGETQYF; DNA: TGTGCCAGCAGTTTCGGAGAGACCCAGTACTTC
J: TRBJ1-5; size: -; D: -; V: TRBV28; CDR3: CASRRQSNQPQHF; DNA: TGTGCCAGCAGGAGACAAAGCAATCAGCCCCAGCATTTT
J: TRBJ1-5; size: -; D: -; V: TRBV28; CDR3: CASSLGGTRGNQPQHF; DNA: TGTGCCAGCAGTTTAGGGGGGACTCGGGGCAATCAGCCCCAGCATTTT
J: TRBJ2-1; size: -; D: TRBD2; V: TRBV9; CDR3: CASNPRWLAGYNEQFF; DNA: TGTGCCAGCAACCCCCGGTGGCTAGCGGGGTACAATGAGCAGTTCTTC
J: TRBJ1-5; size: once; D: -; V: TRBV28; CDR3: CASSLSEYSNQPQHF; DNA: TGTGCCAGCAGTTTGTCAGAATATAGCAATCAGCCCCAGCATTTT
J: TRBJ1-4; size: -; D: -; V: TRBV11-2; CDR3: CASSPRTVSNEKLFF; DNA: TGTGCCAGCAGCCCTCGGACAGTTTCTAATGAAAAACTGTTTTTT
J: TRBJ1-5; size: -; D: -; V: TRBV15; CDR3: CATSLDSDFRQPQHF; DNA: TGTGCCACCAGTCTTGATTCGGACTTTCGGCAGCCCCAGCATTTT
J: TRBJ2-2; size: few; D: -; V: TRBV4-1; CDR3: CASSQDAGNTGELFF; DNA: TGCGCCAGCAGCCAAGATGCAGGGAACACCGGGGAGCTGTTTTTT
J: TRBJ1-2; size: -; D: -; V: TRBV7-6; CDR3: CASSSGNRDGYTF; DNA: TGTGCCAGCAGCTCAGGAAACAGGGATGGCTACACCTTC
J: TRBJ2-1; size: -; D: TRBD1; V: TRBV3-1/TRBV3-2; CDR3: CASSQEGGGQFF; DNA: TGTGCCAGCAGCCAAGAAGGGGGCGGGCAGTTCTTC
J: TRBJ2-3; size: -; D: -; V: TRBV2; CDR3: CASSAVWGGPSTDTQYF; DNA: TGTGCCAGCAGCGCTGTCTGGGGGGGCCCAAGCACAGATACGCAGTATTTT
J: TRBJ2-6; size: -; D: -; V: TRBV5-1; CDR3: CASSLGLTSGANVLTF; DNA: TGCGCCAGCAGCTTGGGGCTGACCTCTGGGGCCAACGTCCTGACTTTC
J: TRBJ1-4; size: -; D: -; V: TRBV14; CDR3: CASSLPPDHEKLFF; DNA: TGTGCCAGCAGCCTTCCCCCGGACCATGAAAAACTGTTTTTT
J: TRBJ1-3; size: -; D: -; V: TRBV7-2; CDR3: CASSLVGRGPGNTIYF; DNA: TGTGCCAGCAGCTTAGTAGGCAGGGGTCCTGGAAACACCATATATTTT
J: TRBJ2-2; size: few; D: -; V: TRBV7-9; CDR3: CASSLAGGTGELFF; DNA: TGTGCCAGCAGCTTAGCGGGCGGTACTGGGGAGCTGTTTTTT
J: TRBJ2-2; size: -; D: TRBD1; V: TRBV5-1; CDR3: CASSLGQGASLTGELFF; DNA: TGCGCCAGCAGCTTGGGACAGGGGGCTTCGTTGACCGGGGAGCTGTTTTTT
J: TRBJ1-5; size: once; D: TRBD1; V: TRBV3-1/TRBV3-2; CDR3: CASSPTGGDQPQHF; DNA: TGTGCCAGCAGCCCTACAGGGGGCGATCAGCCCCAGCATTTT
J: TRBJ2-7; size: -; D: -; V: TRBV28; CDR3: CASRVGSSYEQYF; DNA: TGTGCCAGCAGGGTGGGGAGCTCCTACGAGCAGTACTTC
J: TRBJ1-1; size: -; D: TRBD1; V: TRBV7-8; CDR3: CASSTRQGSYGAFF; DNA: TGTGCCAGCAGCACCCGACAGGGTAGCTATGGAGCTTTCTTT
J: TRBJ2-7; size: -; D: -; V: TRBV4-3; CDR3: CASSLGHSPAYEQYF; DNA: TGCGCCAGCAGCCTAGGACATTCCCCGGCCTACGAGCAGTACTTC
J: TRBJ2-1; size: -; D: TRBD2; V: TRBV4-1; CDR3: CASSQKAGGLGEQFF; DNA: TGCGCCAGCAGCCAGAAAGCGGGGGGGTTGGGTGAGCAGTTCTTC
J: TRBJ1-2; size: -; D: -; V: TRBV3-1/TRBV3-2; CDR3: CASSQESQGSPNYGYTF; DNA: TGTGCCAGCAGCCAAGAGAGCCAGGGGAGTCCTAACTATGGCTACACCTTC
J: TRBJ2-7; size: -; D: -; V: TRBV6-5; CDR3: CATGLSSYEQYF; DNA: TGTGCCACTGGGCTTTCCTCCTACGAGCAGTACTTC
J: TRBJ2-1; size: -; D: TRBD2; V: TRBV11-3; CDR3: CASSRAGSAYNEQFF; DNA: TGTGCCAGCAGCCGAGCGGGGAGCGCCTACAATGAGCAGTTCTTC
J: TRBJ2-4; size: -; D: -; V: TRBV3-1/TRBV3-2; CDR3: CASSQDRLAKNIQYF; DNA: TGTGCCAGCAGCCAAGATCGACTAGCCAAAAACATTCAGTACTTC